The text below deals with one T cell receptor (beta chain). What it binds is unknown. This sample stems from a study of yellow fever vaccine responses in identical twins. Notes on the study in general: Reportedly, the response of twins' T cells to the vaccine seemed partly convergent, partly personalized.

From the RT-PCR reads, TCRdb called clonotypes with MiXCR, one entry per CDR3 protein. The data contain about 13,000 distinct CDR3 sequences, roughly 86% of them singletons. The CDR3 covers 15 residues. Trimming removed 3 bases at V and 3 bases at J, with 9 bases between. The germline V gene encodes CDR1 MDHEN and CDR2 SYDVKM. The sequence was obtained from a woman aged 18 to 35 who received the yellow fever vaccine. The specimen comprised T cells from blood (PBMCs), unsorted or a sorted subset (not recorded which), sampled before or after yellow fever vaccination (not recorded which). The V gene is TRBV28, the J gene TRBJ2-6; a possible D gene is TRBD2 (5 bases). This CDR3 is CASSLQADGANVLTF. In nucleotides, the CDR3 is TGTGCCAGCAGTTTGCAAGCGGATGGGGCCAACGTCCTGACTTTC.